This passage covers 15 T cell receptor beta chains from one sample sequenced in a study of T cells after yellow fever vaccination. TCRdb redid the calling of the 5' RACE reads with MiXCR, one entry per CDR3 protein. The sample holds about 85,000 distinct CDR3 sequences, about an eighth seen once. The material sequenced was CD8+ T cells not binding an NS4B(214-222) dextramer, sorted from PBMCs, taken around 3 weeks after the first yellow fever vaccination. These receptors were collected from a man aged 18-30 years who received the YFV17D yellow fever vaccine.

The sample holds a few counts of this clonotype. This chain uses TRBV11-2 with TRBJ2-3, with unresolved D. Germline lookup yields CDR1 SGHAT and CDR2 FQNNGV. This CDR3 comprises 16 residues. V gave up 4 bases and J gave up 7 bases, with 21 bases separating them. The CDR3 nucleotides are TGTGCCAGCAGCTGGCCTATGGCCCCTCGCGCTAATACGCAGTATTTT. Encoded protein: CASSWPMAPRANTQYF.

The chain has TRBV7-3 and TRBJ2-1; D is possibly TRBD1 (5 bases). The CDR3 has 15 amino acids. Per the germline V gene, CDR1 is SGHTA and CDR2 is FQGTGA. V gave up 2 bases and J gave up 3 bases, with 11 bases separating them. The CDR3 here is CASSLGQGSYNEQFF. CDR3 DNA: TGTGCCAGCAGCTTAGGGCAGGGAAGCTACAATGAGCAGTTCTTC.

The chain carries TRBV29-1 and TRBJ1-1, with D unclear. CDR1 and CDR2 (germline): SQVTM, ANQGSEA. The CDR3 covers 13 residues. V was cut by 4 bases and J by 1 base, with 10 bases left in between. CDR3 protein: CSVVGPKNTEAFF. CDR3 in DNA: TGCAGCGTTGTCGGACCCAAGAACACTGAAGCTTTCTTT.

This clonotype has just a few counts. This chain uses TRBV5-6 with TRBJ1-2, with D hard to call. This CDR3 region has 12 residues. V was shortened by 4 bases and J by 1 base, with 5 bases between the two germline ends. Germline CDR1 SGHDT, CDR2 YYEEEE. CDR3 loop: CASSSNNYGYTF. For the CDR3, the DNA is TGTGCCAGCAGCAGCAATAACTATGGCTACACCTTC.

This clonotype was observed a handful of times. Germline and junction disagree at one end, which may indicate a read error. The CDR3 DNA reads TGTGCCATCAGTGAGCCCCAGGTTCCCCCTTATGGTTACACCTTC. It encodes CAISEPQVPPYGYTF. The V and J genes are TRBV10-3 and TRBJ1-2; no clear D. The CDR3 runs to 15 residues. Germline V CDR1 and CDR2: ENHRY, SYGVKD.

This clonotype was seen a handful of times. The V gene is TRBV7-9, the J gene TRBJ2-3; no reliable D call. The CDR3 length is 16 residues. The germline gives CDR1 SEHNR, CDR2 FQNEAQ (reference sequence). Trimming shortened V by 1 base and J by 1 base, and 12 bases separated the two germline ends. The CDR3 sequence: CASSLVKASGTDTQYF. The DNA of the CDR3 is TGTGCCAGCAGCTTAGTTAAGGCTTCGGGCACAGATACGCAGTATTTT.

This clonotype was recorded a few times. The chain links TRBV24-1 to TRBJ1-2; D uncertain. With 2 bases removed from V and 6 bases from J, the gap between germline ends came to 15 bases. The CDR3 has 15 residues. Germline CDR1 and CDR2: KGHDR and SFDVKD. CDR3 bases: TGTGCCACCAGTGATTCCGGGGTTTGGGGAGATGGCTACACCTTC. It yields the protein CATSDSGVWGDGYTF.

This chain connects TRBV4-2 to TRBJ2-3; unclear D gene. CDR3 length: 17 residues. V dropped 5 bases and J dropped 1 base, with 19 bases sitting between them. Germline V gene data show CDR1 as LGHNA and CDR2 as YNFKEQ. The CDR3 nucleotides read TGTGCCAGCAGCAACCCTCGGGTGGGCGCCGGCACAGATACGCAGTATTTT. Its protein product is CASSNPRVGAGTDTQYF.

This chain connects TRBV6-5 to TRBJ2-2; D unclear. The germline V and J ends were trimmed by 0 bases and 5 bases, with 7 bases remaining between them. CDR3 length: 14 amino acids. Germline CDR1 reads MNHEY; CDR2 reads SVGAGI. CDR3 in amino acids: CASSYSQETGELFF. The CDR3 region has the DNA TGTGCCAGCAGTTACTCACAAGAGACCGGGGAGCTGTTTTTT.

The chain carries TRBV5-1 and TRBJ2-1, with D possibly matching TRBD1 (5 bases). The germline V gene has CDR1 SGHRS and CDR2 YFSETQ. V was clipped by 1 base and J by 2 bases, with 7 bases between them. The CDR3 extends over 14 amino acids. This chain's CDR3 is CASSLTGPYNEQFF. CDR3 bases: TGCGCCAGCAGCTTGACAGGACCCTACAATGAGCAGTTCTTC.

This clonotype was counted between two and nine times. The genes are TRBV20-1 and TRBJ2-5; a possible D gene is TRBD2 (7 bases). The CDR3 totals 16 residues. V shed 3 bases and J shed 0 bases, with 17 bases lying between them. Germline CDR1 DFQATT, CDR2 SNEGSKA (reference sequence). CDR3 bases: TGCAGTGCTAGGGTTGTTGGGGGGGGGCACCAAGAGACCCAGTACTTC. Protein sequence: CSARVVGGGHQETQYF.

In its sample, this clonotype was seen a few times. The chain couples TRBV4-3 to TRBJ1-5, with D maybe TRBD1 (6 bases). V was cut by 4 bases and J by 6 bases, with 13 bases left in between. This CDR3 region has 14 residues. Germline V gene data show CDR1 as LGHNA and CDR2 as YSLEER. The CDR3 nucleotides are TGCGCCAGCAGCCCAGGGGCGGGGGTTCAGCCCCAGCATTTT. Encoded protein: CASSPGAGVQPQHF.

V is TRBV7-6 and J is TRBJ2-7; weak D call: TRBD2 (5 bases). The V end was cut by 3 bases, the J end by 1 base, with 16 bases between. The CDR3 has 16 amino acids. Germline assignment: CDR1 SGHVS and CDR2 FNYEAQ. This CDR3 reads CASSLSPGSSSYEQYF. CDR3 coding DNA: TGTGCCAGCAGCTTGAGTCCGGGGTCCTCATCCTACGAGCAGTACTTC. The complete variable domain, with remaining parts taken from reference TRBV7-6 and TRBJ2-7, reads GAGVSQSPRYKVTKRGQDVALRCDPISGHVSLYWYRQALGQGPEFLTYFNYEAQQDKSGLPNDRFSAERPEGSISTLTIQRTEQRDSAMYRCASSLSPGSSSYEQYFGPGTRLTVT.

This chain joins TRBV20-1 and TRBJ1-1; no clear D. Germline V gives CDR1 DFQATT, CDR2 SNEGSKA (reference sequence). Trimming removed 0 bases from V and 0 bases from J, with 11 bases in between. The CDR3 has 15 residues. This chain's CDR3 is CSARDQELMNTEAFF. CDR3 DNA: TGCAGTGCTAGAGATCAGGAACTCATGAACACTGAAGCTTTCTTT.

This chain uses TRBV7-8 with TRBJ2-5; D could derive from TRBD1 or TRBD2 (7 bases each). CDR1 and CDR2 (germline): SGHVS, FQNEAQ. The CDR3 is made up of 17 amino acids. Trimming stripped 5 bases from V and 5 bases from J, with 24 bases between. The CDR3 loop is CASSREVGITGDETQYF. The CDR3 DNA reads TGTGCCAGCAGCCGGGAGGTCGGGATTACAGGGGATGAGACCCAGTACTTC. The variable domain in full, with the rest retrieved from reference TRBV7-8 and TRBJ2-5, is GAGVSQSPRYKVAKRGQDVALRCDPISGHVSLFWYQQALGQGPEFLTYFQNEAQLDKSGLPSDRFFAERPEGSVSTLKIQRTQQEDSAVYLCASSREVGITGDETQYFGPGTRLLVL.